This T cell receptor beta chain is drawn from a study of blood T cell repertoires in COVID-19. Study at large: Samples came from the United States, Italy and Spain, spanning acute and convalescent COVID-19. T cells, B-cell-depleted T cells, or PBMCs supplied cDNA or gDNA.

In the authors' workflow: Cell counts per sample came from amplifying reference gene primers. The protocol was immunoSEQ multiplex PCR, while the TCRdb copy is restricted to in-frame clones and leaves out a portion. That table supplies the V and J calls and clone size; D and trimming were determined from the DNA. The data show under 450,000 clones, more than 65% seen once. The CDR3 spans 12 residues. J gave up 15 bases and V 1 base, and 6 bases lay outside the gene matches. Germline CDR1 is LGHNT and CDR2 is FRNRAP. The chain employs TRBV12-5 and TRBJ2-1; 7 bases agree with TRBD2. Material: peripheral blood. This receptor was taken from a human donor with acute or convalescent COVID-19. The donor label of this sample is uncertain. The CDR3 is CASGLGRENLFF. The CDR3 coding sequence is TGTGCTAGTGGTTTGGGGCGGGAGAACCTGTTCTTC.